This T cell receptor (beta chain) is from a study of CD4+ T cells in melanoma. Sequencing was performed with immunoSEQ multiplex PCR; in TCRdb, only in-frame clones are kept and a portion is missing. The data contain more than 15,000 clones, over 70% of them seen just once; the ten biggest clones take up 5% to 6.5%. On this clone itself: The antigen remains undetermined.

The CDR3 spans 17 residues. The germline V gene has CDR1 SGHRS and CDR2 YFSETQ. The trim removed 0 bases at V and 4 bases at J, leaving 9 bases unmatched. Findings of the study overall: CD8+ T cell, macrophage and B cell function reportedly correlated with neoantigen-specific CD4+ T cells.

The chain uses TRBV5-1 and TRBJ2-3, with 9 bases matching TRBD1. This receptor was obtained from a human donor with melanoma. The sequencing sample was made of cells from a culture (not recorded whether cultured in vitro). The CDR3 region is CASSLGVGTGFPDTQYF. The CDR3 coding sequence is TGCGCCAGCAGCTTGGGCGTGGGGACAGGGTTCCCAGATACGCAGTATTTT.